This is a list of T cell receptor beta chains from one sample in a study of identical twins. TCRdb redid the calling of the 5' RACE reads with MiXCR, one entry per CDR3 protein. Among some 250,000 distinct CDR3 sequences listed, roughly an eighth were seen once. This same sample was also taken into another study, of yellow fever vaccine responses in identical twins.

Sample: memory (CD45RO+) T cells sorted from blood. The receptors were sampled from a woman aged 18-35 years in good health. Each CDR3 is given with its conserved first and last residue. A D gene is named only where the DNA matches it firmly. Clone size, where shown, is once, few, many, or a class for clones that have expanded.

TRBV4-3	TRBJ2-1	TRBD2	few	CASSQDPSGRSAYNEQFF	TGCGCCAGCAGCCAAGACCCTAGCGGGAGATCGGCCTACAATGAGCAGTTCTTC
TRBV28	TRBJ2-7	TRBD1	few	CASSLFTGQGSYEQYF	TGTGCCAGCAGTTTATTCACCGGACAGGGCTCCTACGAGCAGTACTTC
TRBV18	TRBJ1-6	NA	NA	CASSLAHGNSPLHF	TGTGCCAGCTCACTCGCTCATGGCAATTCACCCCTCCACTTT
TRBV13	TRBJ1-5	NA	NA	CASSLGGQTASNQPQHF	TGTGCCAGCAGCTTAGGGGGGCAGACCGCTAGCAATCAGCCCCAGCATTTT
TRBV29-1	TRBJ2-7	NA	few	CSVKQPDSYEQYF	TGCAGCGTTAAACAGCCTGACTCCTACGAGCAGTACTTC
TRBV5-1	TRBJ2-3	TRBD1	few	CASSYRQGRTDTQYF	TGCGCCAGCAGCTACAGACAGGGGAGAACAGATACGCAGTATTTT
TRBV2	TRBJ2-7	NA	NA	CASKTRGYEQYF	TGTGCCAGCAAGACCAGGGGCTACGAGCAGTACTTC
TRBV7-3	TRBJ2-1	NA	few	CASSLGFWGDEQFF	TGTGCCAGCAGCTTAGGGTTTTGGGGAGATGAGCAGTTCTTC
TRBV10-3	TRBJ1-4	TRBD1	NA	CAISEAGTGAEKLFF	TGTGCCATCAGTGAGGCCGGGACAGGGGCCGAAAAACTGTTTTTT
TRBV18	TRBJ2-5	NA	once	CASSPKGRETQYF	TGTGCCAGCTCACCAAAGGGGCGAGAGACCCAGTACTTC
TRBV4-2	TRBJ2-5	NA	few	CASSPASAKETQYF	TGTGCCAGCAGCCCGGCTAGCGCAAAAGAGACCCAGTACTTC